This T cell receptor (beta chain) is from a study of blood T cells in healthy people across ages. Using a J-beta primer mix together with a sample-barcoded 5' primer, a second PCR was run for roughly 6 to 12 cycles. TCRdb fed the 5' RACE reads into MiXCR, producing one record per CDR3 protein. The repertoire holds about 650,000 distinct CDR3 sequences, about a third seen once, with 15% to 19% in the top ten. The sample holds one count of this clonotype. This TCR came from an elderly woman in good health. The sample comprised blood.

CDR3 protein: CASSGSGGRITGELFF. In nucleotides, the CDR3 is TGTGCCAGCAGCGGGAGCGGGGGACGGATCACCGGGGAGCTGTTTTTT. This rearrangement joins TRBV9 to TRBJ2-2; TRBD2 matches 8 bases. This CDR3 is built from 16 residues. The ends lost 3 bases at V and 4 bases at J; junction bases unmatched: 8. Germline loops: CDR1 SGDLS, CDR2 YYNGEE.